This T cell receptor beta chain was sequenced in a study of OX40 agonist ivuxolimab in advanced cancers. Study background: In this trial design, patients received ivuxolimab intravenously at 0.01 to 10 mg/kg every 2 weeks. Dose-escalation cases comprised hepatocellular carcinoma, melanoma, renal cell or head and neck cancer.

Using immunoSEQ multiplex PCR, the repertoire was profiled, and TCRdb retains in-frame clones only, with some absent. The sample lists some 80,000 clones, nearly 90% seen once, with 0.72% in the top ten. Points on this clone: The antigen remains unidentified.

Study-wide findings and caveats: CD8+ T cells were the subset that, on average, had more expanded clones than CD4+.

This TCR was sampled from an adult with an advanced solid tumor such as melanoma, head and neck, liver or kidney cancer. Here the sequenced sample was CD4+ or CD8+ T cells sorted from blood, taken in a trial of the OX40 agonist ivuxolimab.

The CDR3 DNA is TGTGCCAGCAGTTACTCGGGTCGGCCCTACGAGCAGTACTTC. It codes for CASSYSGRPYEQYF. This chain joins TRBV6-5 and TRBJ2-7; D unclear. The V gene's germline CDR1 is MNHEY and CDR2 SVGAGI. The CDR3 runs to 14 residues. Deletions cut 0 bases from V and 2 bases from J, with 8 bases between.